This TCR beta chain was sequenced during a study of blood T cell repertoires in COVID-19. CDR3 length: 15 amino acids. V lost 2 bases and J lost 3, with 14 bases in between. The germline V gene encodes CDR1 MNHEY and CDR2 SVGAGI. Assay: immunoSEQ multiplex PCR; the TCRdb copy retains only in-frame clones and omits some. The sample records some 300,000 clones, 65% to 90% being singletons. Patients at the Seattle site were enrolled during active infection and followed longitudinally. The J gene is TRBJ2-7, the V gene TRBV6-5, with D possibly matching TRBD2 (6 bases). The material sequenced was peripheral blood. The receptor was isolated from a woman between 70 and 85 years old with COVID-19, enrolled during active disease. CDR3 protein: CASSYTAGTNYEQYF. For the CDR3, the DNA is TGTGCCAGCAGTTACACGGCGGGGACGAACTACGAGCAGTACTTC.